The rows below give T cell receptor beta chains drawn from one sample of a study of cytomegalovirus exposure and HLA in healthy donors. The data were produced by immunoSEQ multiplex PCR, yet TCRdb's version contains in-frame clones alone and is incomplete. The sample consists of approximately 130,000 clones, over 60% of them appearing once. Sequences were obtained from PBMCs. These receptor sequences come from a female donor in good health and CMV-seropositive. Each CDR3 is given with its conserved first and last residue. The order of the fields is CDR3 protein, CDR3 DNA, V gene, J gene, D gene, clone size. The D gene is left open where the match is weak. The size entry is marked missing in some rows and otherwise reads once, few, many or a size class.

CDR3 protein: CAWSDPTELNTIYF
CDR3 DNA: TGTGCCTGGAGTGACCCGACAGAGTTAAACACCATATATTTT
V gene: TRBV30
J gene: TRBJ1-3
D gene: -
clone size: -

CDR3 protein: CASSGGTEPNEKLFF
CDR3 DNA: TGTGCCAGCAGTGGAGGGACAGAGCCCAATGAAAAACTGTTTTTT
V gene: TRBV25-1
J gene: TRBJ1-4
D gene: TRBD1
clone size: -

CDR3 protein: CASSFGDTQYF
CDR3 DNA: TGTGCCAGCAGTTTCGGAGATACGCAGTATTTT
V gene: TRBV28
J gene: TRBJ2-3
D gene: -
clone size: -

CDR3 protein: CASSVSELAGGEETQYF
CDR3 DNA: TGTGCCAGCAGCGTTTCGGAGTTAGCGGGGGGGGAAGAGACCCAGTACTTC
V gene: TRBV9
J gene: TRBJ2-5
D gene: TRBD2
clone size: few

CDR3 protein: CASSFSISYGYTF
CDR3 DNA: TGTGCCAGCAGTTTTTCAATCAGCTATGGCTACACCTTC
V gene: TRBV28
J gene: TRBJ1-2
D gene: -
clone size: -

CDR3 protein: CASSDGQWQETQYF
CDR3 DNA: TGTGCCAGCAGTGACGGACAGTGGCAAGAGACCCAGTACTTC
V gene: TRBV2
J gene: TRBJ2-5
D gene: -
clone size: -

CDR3 protein: CASSDLAQETQYF
CDR3 DNA: TGCGCCAGCAGTGATCTAGCCCAAGAGACCCAGTACTTC
V gene: TRBV10-1
J gene: TRBJ2-5
D gene: -
clone size: -

CDR3 protein: CASSLWASGGLGYNEQFF
CDR3 DNA: TGTGCCAGCAGCTTATGGGCTAGCGGGGGATTGGGCTACAATGAGCAGTTCTTC
V gene: TRBV7-8
J gene: TRBJ2-1
D gene: TRBD2
clone size: few

CDR3 protein: CASSLSAGGVNEQFF
CDR3 DNA: TGTGCCAGCAGTTTATCGGCAGGGGGCGTAAATGAGCAGTTCTTC
V gene: TRBV27
J gene: TRBJ2-1
D gene: TRBD1
clone size: -

CDR3 protein: CASSPTSGSSYNEQFF
CDR3 DNA: TGTGCCAGCAGCCCGACTAGCGGGAGCTCCTACAATGAGCAGTTCTTC
V gene: TRBV9
J gene: TRBJ2-1
D gene: TRBD2
clone size: -

CDR3 protein: CAWSNPGTSLYEQYF
CDR3 DNA: TGTGCCTGGAGTAATCCGGGGACTAGTCTCTACGAGCAGTACTTC
V gene: TRBV30
J gene: TRBJ2-7
D gene: TRBD2
clone size: -

CDR3 protein: CASSLTMNTEAFF
CDR3 DNA: TGTGCCAGCAGCCTTACTATGAACACTGAAGCTTTCTTT
V gene: TRBV7-7
J gene: TRBJ1-1
D gene: -
clone size: -

CDR3 protein: CASSERRDEQFF
CDR3 DNA: TGTGCCAGCAGTGAAAGGAGGGATGAGCAGTTCTTC
V gene: TRBV27
J gene: TRBJ2-1
D gene: -
clone size: -

CDR3 protein: CASSYSMAGQETQYF
CDR3 DNA: TGTGCCAGCAGTTACTCGATGGCGGGGCAAGAGACCCAGTACTTC
V gene: TRBV6-5
J gene: TRBJ2-5
D gene: -
clone size: -

CDR3 protein: CASSFIAGTSTDTQYF
CDR3 DNA: TGCGCCAGCAGCTTCATAGCAGGGACTAGCACAGATACGCAGTATTTT
V gene: TRBV5-1
J gene: TRBJ2-3
D gene: -
clone size: -

CDR3 protein: CASEGQGMYEQYF
CDR3 DNA: TGTGCCAGCGAGGGACAGGGTATGTACGAGCAGTACTTC
V gene: TRBV2
J gene: TRBJ2-7
D gene: TRBD1
clone size: once

CDR3 protein: CASSWGGLAGVETQYF
CDR3 DNA: TGTGCCAGCAGTTGGGGGGGACTAGCGGGGGTAGAGACCCAGTACTTC
V gene: TRBV28
J gene: TRBJ2-5
D gene: TRBD2
clone size: -

CDR3 protein: CASSESKGWAGELFF
CDR3 DNA: TGTGCCAGCAGTGAAAGCAAGGGGTGGGCCGGGGAGCTGTTTTTT
V gene: TRBV6-1
J gene: TRBJ2-2
D gene: -
clone size: -

CDR3 protein: CASSRQGRDEQFF
CDR3 DNA: TGTGCCAGCAGCCGACAGGGGCGTGATGAGCAGTTCTTC
V gene: TRBV2
J gene: TRBJ2-1
D gene: TRBD1
clone size: once

CDR3 protein: CASRSGTRTYNEQFF
CDR3 DNA: TGTGCAAGTCGCTCCGGGACTCGCACCTACAATGAGCAGTTCTTC
V gene: TRBV12-2
J gene: TRBJ2-1
D gene: -
clone size: -

CDR3 protein: CAISESEGGRESHNEQFF
CDR3 DNA: TGTGCCATCAGTGAGTCCGAAGGGGGCAGGGAAAGCCACAATGAGCAGTTCTTC
V gene: TRBV10-3
J gene: TRBJ2-1
D gene: TRBD1
clone size: few

CDR3 protein: CASSVWDRGPQGDEQYF
CDR3 DNA: TGTGCCAGCAGCGTTTGGGACAGGGGACCTCAGGGGGACGAGCAGTACTTC
V gene: TRBV9
J gene: TRBJ2-7
D gene: TRBD1
clone size: -

CDR3 protein: CASSQDQTGNQPQHF
CDR3 DNA: TGTGCCAGCAGCCAAGATCAGACAGGCAATCAGCCCCAGCATTTT
V gene: TRBV4-2
J gene: TRBJ1-5
D gene: -
clone size: -

CDR3 protein: CASSLTRGETQYF
CDR3 DNA: TGTGCCAGCAGCCTGACCAGAGGGGAGACCCAGTACTTC
V gene: TRBV11-2
J gene: TRBJ2-5
D gene: -
clone size: -

CDR3 protein: CASSLGSGFREQYF
CDR3 DNA: TGTGCCAGCAGTTTGGGTAGCGGCTTTCGGGAGCAGTACTTC
V gene: TRBV28
J gene: TRBJ2-7
D gene: -
clone size: -

CDR3 protein: CASSFSSTDTQYF
CDR3 DNA: TGTGCCAGCAGCTTCTCTAGCACAGATACGCAGTATTTT
V gene: TRBV5-6
J gene: TRBJ2-3
D gene: -
clone size: -

CDR3 protein: CSVVKGINQPQHF
CDR3 DNA: TGCAGCGTTGTAAAGGGGATCAATCAGCCCCAGCATTTT
V gene: TRBV29-1
J gene: TRBJ1-5
D gene: -
clone size: -

CDR3 protein: CASSQFLATSGNTIYF
CDR3 DNA: TGCGCCAGCAGCCAATTCCTCGCGACTTCTGGAAACACCATATATTTT
V gene: TRBV4-1
J gene: TRBJ1-3
D gene: -
clone size: -